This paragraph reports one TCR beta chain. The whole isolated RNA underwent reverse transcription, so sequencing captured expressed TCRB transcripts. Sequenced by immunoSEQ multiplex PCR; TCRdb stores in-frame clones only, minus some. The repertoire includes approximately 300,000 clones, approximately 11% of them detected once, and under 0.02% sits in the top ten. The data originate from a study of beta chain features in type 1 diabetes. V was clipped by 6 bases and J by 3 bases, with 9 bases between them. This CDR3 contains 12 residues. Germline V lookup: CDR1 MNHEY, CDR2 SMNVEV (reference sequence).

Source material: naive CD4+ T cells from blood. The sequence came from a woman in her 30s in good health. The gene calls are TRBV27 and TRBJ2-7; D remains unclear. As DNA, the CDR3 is TGTGCCAGCAGCCACGCGAACTACGAGCAGTACTTC. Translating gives CASSHANYEQYF.